The 14 T cell receptor beta chains in this list originate from one sample, sequenced in a study of CD8+ T cells in alopecia areata. The authors extracted RNA and reverse transcribed it into cDNA as the sequencing template. Some clones are missing from TCRdb's copy, which holds only in-frame ones; the method was immunoSEQ multiplex PCR. Of approximately 200,000 clones listed, about 62% are singletons. Treatment meaning: oral pan-JAK inhibitor, 5-10 mg twice daily. Sequencing used CD4+ T cells sorted from blood, obtained at week 24, from a patient treated with tofacitinib. These receptors were collected from a human donor with alopecia areata.

In its sample, this clone was seen a few times. This sequence joins TRBV2 and TRBJ2-6, with D perhaps TRBD2 (6 bases). The CDR3 loop spans 16 amino acids. CDR1 SNHLY and CDR2 FYNNEI come from the germline V gene. V was cut by 1 base and J by 4 bases, with 11 bases left in between. The CDR3 DNA reads as TGTGCCAGCAGTGAAGATGGGGGGACCGGGGCCAACGTCCTGACTTTC. Protein product: CASSEDGGTGANVLTF.

The V gene is TRBV29-1, the J gene TRBJ2-7; D remains ambiguous. The germline V and J ends were trimmed by 7 bases and 12 bases, with 19 bases remaining between them. The CDR3 totals 11 residues. Germline CDR1 SQVTM, CDR2 ANQGSEA. The CDR3 DNA reads TGCAGCGCCCGCAACCTGGACCACTCGTACTTC. Translation gives CSARNLDHSYF.

The V gene is TRBV29-1, the J gene TRBJ2-2, with 11 bases aligning to TRBD2. With V trimmed by 0 bases and J by 3 bases, 0 bases remained unmatched. The CDR3 has 15 amino acids. Germline-derived CDR1 and CDR2 are SQVTM and ANQGSEA. DNA of the CDR3: TGCAGCGTTGAAGAGGGACTAGCGGACACCGGGGAGCTGTTTTTT. Its protein is CSVEEGLADTGELFF.

The chain uses TRBV2 and TRBJ2-5, with 8 nucleotides matching TRBD1. Germline V gives CDR1 SNHLY, CDR2 FYNNEI. The V segment lost 6 bases and the J segment 6 bases; nucleotides outside the gene matches: 12. The CDR3 has 15 amino acids. CDR3: CASSTDRDAWKTQYF. The CDR3 coding sequence is TGTGCCAGCAGCACGGACAGGGATGCATGGAAGACCCAGTACTTC.

The chain couples TRBV25-1 to TRBJ1-2; 9 nucleotides agree with TRBD1. With 3 bases clipped from V and 6 bases from J, the junction kept 5 bases outside the gene matches. The CDR3 is made up of 14 amino acids. CDR1 is MGHDK, CDR2 SYGVNS, per germline. The CDR3 region is CASSDPGTGNGYTF. Written as DNA, the CDR3 is TGTGCCAGCAGTGACCCAGGGACAGGGAATGGCTACACCTTC.

The genes are TRBV5-1 and TRBJ1-2; the D gene is possibly TRBD1 (6 bases). This CDR3 is 16 amino acids long. V was clipped by 4 bases and J by 8 bases, with 24 bases between them. Germline assignment: CDR1 SGHRS and CDR2 YFSETQ. The DNA of the CDR3 is TGCGCCAGCAGCCCCGGAAGACGTCAGGGGATGGGCGGCTACACCTTC. This gives the protein CASSPGRRQGMGGYTF.

This rearrangement joins TRBV5-1 to TRBJ2-5; TRBD2 is a possible D gene (6 bases). V was shortened by 6 bases and J by 5 bases, with 14 bases between the two germline ends. There are 13 residues in the CDR3. CDR1 SGHRS and CDR2 YFSETQ come from the germline V gene. CDR3: CASKVGSGETQYF. The DNA of the CDR3 is TGCGCCAGCAAGGTCGGGAGCGGGGAGACCCAGTACTTC.

In DNA form, the CDR3 reads TGCGCCAGCAGCCAAGATCCACAGGGGAACACTGAAGCTTTCTTT. Protein product: CASSQDPQGNTEAFF. The chain carries TRBV4-1 and TRBJ1-1, with D possibly matching TRBD1 (6 bases). The CDR3 has 15 amino acids. CDR1 MGHRA and CDR2 YSYEKL come from the germline V gene. V was clipped by 0 bases and J by 1 base, with 9 bases between them.

The chain employs TRBV6-5 and TRBJ2-7; D is ambiguous. Germline lookup yields CDR1 MNHEY and CDR2 SVGAGI. V was pared by 2 bases and J by 5 bases, with 4 bases between. The CDR3 is 11 amino acids. As DNA, the CDR3 is TGTGCCAGCAGTTACGGTCACGAGCAGTACTTC. The encoded protein is CASSYGHEQYF.

The genes are TRBV7-2 and TRBJ1-2; D may be TRBD1 (6 bases). Germline CDR1 reads SGHTA; CDR2 reads FQGNSA. The CDR3 runs to 15 residues. V was cut by 5 bases and J by 8 bases, with 21 bases left in between. The CDR3 reads CASSPDRIPPRGYTF. The CDR3 coding sequence is TGTGCCAGCAGCCCTGACAGGATTCCCCCCCGAGGCTACACCTTC.

A few counts support this clone. V usage is TRBV2 and J usage is TRBJ2-4; TRBD1 might be the D (5 bases). The germline gives CDR1 SNHLY, CDR2 FYNNEI. V lost 2 bases to trimming and J lost 6 bases, with 5 bases between them. CDR3 length: 12 amino acids. The CDR3 DNA reads as TGTGCCAGCAGTGAACAGGGAAACATTCAGTACTTC. Protein product: CASSEQGNIQYF.

The chain is built from TRBV29-1 and TRBJ1-1, with 8 bases that match TRBD1. J lost 1 base, V lost 6 bases, and 7 bases had no gene match. This CDR3 has 14 residues. Germline V lookup: CDR1 SQVTM, CDR2 ANQGSEA. This chain's CDR3 is CSVIQGGANTEAFF. The CDR3 bases are TGCAGCGTCATACAGGGGGGAGCGAACACTGAAGCTTTCTTT. Drawing the rest from reference TRBV29-1 and TRBJ1-1, the complete variable domain is SAVISQKPSRDICQRGTSLTIQCQVDSQVTMMFWYRQQPGQSLTLIATANQGSEATYESGFVIDKFPISRPNLTFSTLTVSNMSPEDSSIYLCSVIQGGANTEAFFGQGTRLTVV.

The J gene is TRBJ1-1, the V gene TRBV7-9; D might be TRBD1 (5 bases). V was trimmed by 7 bases and J by 4 bases, leaving 10 bases between them. CDR3 size: 12 residues. Germline CDR1 SEHNR, CDR2 FQNEAQ (reference sequence). In DNA, the CDR3 is TGTGCCAGCACAGCGGGGGGCACTGAAGCTTTCTTT. It specifies CASTAGGTEAFF.

The chain carries TRBV5-4 and TRBJ2-3, with 9 positions matching TRBD2. Losses at the gene ends were 3 bases for V and 7 bases for J; bases not matched to a gene: 9. The length of the CDR3 is 15 residues. Germline CDR1 SGHNT, CDR2 YYREEE (reference sequence). The CDR3 nucleotides are TGTGCCAGCAGCTCCTTGGCGGGAGGGGTAAATACGCAGTATTTT. Its protein product is CASSSLAGGVNTQYF.